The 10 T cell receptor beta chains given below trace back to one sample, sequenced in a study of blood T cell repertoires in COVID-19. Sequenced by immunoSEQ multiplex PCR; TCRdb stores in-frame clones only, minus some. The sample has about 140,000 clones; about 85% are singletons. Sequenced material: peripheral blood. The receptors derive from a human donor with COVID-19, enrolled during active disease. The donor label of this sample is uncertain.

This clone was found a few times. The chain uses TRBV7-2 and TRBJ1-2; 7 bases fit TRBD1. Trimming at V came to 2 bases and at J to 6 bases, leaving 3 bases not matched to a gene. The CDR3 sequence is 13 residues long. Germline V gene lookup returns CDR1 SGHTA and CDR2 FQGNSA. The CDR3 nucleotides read TGTGCCAGCAGCTTACACAGGGGTCATGGCTACACCTTC. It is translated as CASSLHRGHGYTF.

CDR3 coding DNA: TGTGCCAGCAGCCTAAGCGGGGGGGTATACAATGAGCAGTTCTTC. It is translated as CASSLSGGVYNEQFF. The V call is TRBV7-3, the J call TRBJ2-1; 10 positions match TRBD2. The CDR3 is 15 residues long. The germline V gene has CDR1 SGHTA and CDR2 FQGTGA. With V trimmed by 5 bases and J by 4 bases, 5 bases remained unmatched.

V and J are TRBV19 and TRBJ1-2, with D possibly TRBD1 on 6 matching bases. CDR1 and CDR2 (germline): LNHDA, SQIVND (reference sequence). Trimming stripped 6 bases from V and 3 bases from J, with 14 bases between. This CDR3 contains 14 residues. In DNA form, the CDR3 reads TGTGCCAGTAGCAATAGACAGGTCTACTATGGCTACACCTTC. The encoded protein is CASSNRQVYYGYTF.

This CDR3 is CASSLYMNTEAFF. For the CDR3, the DNA is TGTGCCAGCAGCTTATACATGAACACTGAAGCTTTCTTT. The V call is TRBV7-3, the J call TRBJ1-1; unclear D gene. CDR1 is SGHTA, CDR2 FQGTGA, per germline. V was pared by 2 bases and J by 0 bases, with 4 bases between. CDR3 length: 13 amino acids. Complete variable domain (other parts from reference TRBV7-3 and TRBJ1-1): GAGVSQTPSNKVTEKGKYVELRCDPISGHTALYWYRQSLGQGPEFLIYFQGTGAADDSGLPNDRFFAVRPEGSVSTLKIQRTERGDSAVYLCASSLYMNTEAFFGQGTRLTVV.

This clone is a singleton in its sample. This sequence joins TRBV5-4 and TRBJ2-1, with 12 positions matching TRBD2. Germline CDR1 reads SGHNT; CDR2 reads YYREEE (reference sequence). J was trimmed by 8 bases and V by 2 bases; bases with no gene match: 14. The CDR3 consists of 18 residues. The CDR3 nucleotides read TGTGCCAGCAGCTTACCTAGCGGGGGGGCCGGTGGGGAGGATGAGCAGTTCTTC. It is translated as CASSLPSGGAGGEDEQFF.

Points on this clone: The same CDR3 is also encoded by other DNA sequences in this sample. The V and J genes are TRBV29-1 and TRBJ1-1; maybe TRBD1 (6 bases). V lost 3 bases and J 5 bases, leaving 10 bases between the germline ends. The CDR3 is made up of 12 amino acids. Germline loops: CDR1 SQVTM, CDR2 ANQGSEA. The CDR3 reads CSVDRGGTEAFF. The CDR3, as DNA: TGCAGCGTTGACAGGGGTGGGACTGAAGCTTTCTTT.

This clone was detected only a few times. This CDR3 reads CASSSDNGRTYEQYF. The CDR3 DNA reads TGCGCCAGCAGCTCTGATAATGGGCGAACCTACGAGCAGTACTTC. The chain combines TRBV5-1 with TRBJ2-7; D gene ambiguous. Germline assignment: CDR1 SGHRS and CDR2 YFSETQ. V was pared by 3 bases and J by 2 bases, with 15 bases between. CDR3 length: 15 residues.

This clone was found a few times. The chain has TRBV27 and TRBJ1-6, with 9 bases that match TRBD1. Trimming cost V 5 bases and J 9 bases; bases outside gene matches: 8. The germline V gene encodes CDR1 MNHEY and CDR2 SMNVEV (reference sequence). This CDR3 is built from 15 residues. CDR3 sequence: CASSPMGTGSSPLHF. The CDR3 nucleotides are TGTGCCAGCAGTCCAATGGGGACAGGGAGTTCACCCCTCCACTTT.

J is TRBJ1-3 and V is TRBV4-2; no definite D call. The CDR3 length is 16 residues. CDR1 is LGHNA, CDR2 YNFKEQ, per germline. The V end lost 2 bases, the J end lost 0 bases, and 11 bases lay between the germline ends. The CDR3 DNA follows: TGTGCCAGCAGCCAAACGACGCTAGCCTCTGGAAACACCATATATTTT. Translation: CASSQTTLASGNTIYF.

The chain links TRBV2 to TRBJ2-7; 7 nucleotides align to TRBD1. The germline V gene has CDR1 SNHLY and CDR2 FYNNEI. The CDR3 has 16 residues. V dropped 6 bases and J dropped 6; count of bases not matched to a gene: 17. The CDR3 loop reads CASSQAPTGYGLEQYF. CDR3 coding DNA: TGTGCCAGCAGCCAAGCCCCGACAGGGTATGGGCTCGAGCAGTACTTC.